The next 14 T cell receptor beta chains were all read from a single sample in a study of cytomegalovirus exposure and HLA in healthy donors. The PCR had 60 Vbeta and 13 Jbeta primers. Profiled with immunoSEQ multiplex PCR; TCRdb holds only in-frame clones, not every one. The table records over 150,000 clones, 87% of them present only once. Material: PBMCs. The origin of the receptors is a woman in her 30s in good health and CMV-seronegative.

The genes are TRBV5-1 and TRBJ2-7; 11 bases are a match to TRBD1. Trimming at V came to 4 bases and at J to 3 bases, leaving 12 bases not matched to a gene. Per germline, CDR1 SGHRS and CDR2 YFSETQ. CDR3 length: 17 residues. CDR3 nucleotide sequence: TGCGCCAGCAGCGTAAGGACAGGGGGCCAGCGGGTCTACGAGCAGTACTTC. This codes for CASSVRTGGQRVYEQYF.

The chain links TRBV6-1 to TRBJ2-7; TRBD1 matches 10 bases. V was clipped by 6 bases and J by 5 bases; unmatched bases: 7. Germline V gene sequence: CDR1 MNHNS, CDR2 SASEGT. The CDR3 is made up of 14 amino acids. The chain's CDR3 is CASRGTGDRNEQYF. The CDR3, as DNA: TGTGCCAGCAGGGGGACAGGGGACAGAAACGAGCAGTACTTC.

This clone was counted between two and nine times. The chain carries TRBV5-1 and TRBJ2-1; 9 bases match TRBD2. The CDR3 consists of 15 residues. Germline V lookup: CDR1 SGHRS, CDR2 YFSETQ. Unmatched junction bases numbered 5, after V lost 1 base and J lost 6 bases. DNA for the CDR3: TGCGCCAGCAGCTTGAGAGCGGGAGGCCGCAATGAGCAGTTCTTC. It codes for CASSLRAGGRNEQFF. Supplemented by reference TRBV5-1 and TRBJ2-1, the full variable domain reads KAGVTQTPRYLIKTRGQQVTLSCSPISGHRSVSWYQQTPGQGLQFLFEYFSETQRNKGNFPGRFSGRQFSNSRSEMNVSTLELGDSALYLCASSLRAGGRNEQFFGPGTRLTVL.

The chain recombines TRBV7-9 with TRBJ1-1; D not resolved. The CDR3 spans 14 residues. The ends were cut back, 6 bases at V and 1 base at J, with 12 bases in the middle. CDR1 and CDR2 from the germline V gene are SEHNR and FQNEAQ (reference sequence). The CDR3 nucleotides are TGTGCCAGCAGGAGGGCTGGGAAGAACACTGAAGCTTTCTTT. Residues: CASRRAGKNTEAFF.

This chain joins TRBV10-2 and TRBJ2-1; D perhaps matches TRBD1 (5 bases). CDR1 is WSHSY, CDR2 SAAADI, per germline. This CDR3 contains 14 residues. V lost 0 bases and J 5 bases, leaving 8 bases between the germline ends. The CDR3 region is CASSESAGNNEQFF. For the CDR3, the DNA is TGCGCCAGCAGTGAGTCGGCAGGGAACAATGAGCAGTTCTTC.

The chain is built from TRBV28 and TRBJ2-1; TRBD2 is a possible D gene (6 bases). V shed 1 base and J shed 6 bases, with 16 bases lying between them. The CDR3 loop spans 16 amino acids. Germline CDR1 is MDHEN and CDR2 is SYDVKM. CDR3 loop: CASSLLPGSGVNEQFF. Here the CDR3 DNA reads TGTGCCAGCAGTTTATTACCCGGGAGTGGGGTCAATGAGCAGTTCTTC.

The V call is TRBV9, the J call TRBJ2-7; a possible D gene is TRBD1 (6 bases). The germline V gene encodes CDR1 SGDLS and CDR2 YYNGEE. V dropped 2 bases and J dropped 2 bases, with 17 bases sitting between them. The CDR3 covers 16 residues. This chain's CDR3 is CASSVHRDQGTYEQYF. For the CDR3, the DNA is TGTGCCAGCAGCGTCCACAGGGACCAGGGGACCTACGAGCAGTACTTC.

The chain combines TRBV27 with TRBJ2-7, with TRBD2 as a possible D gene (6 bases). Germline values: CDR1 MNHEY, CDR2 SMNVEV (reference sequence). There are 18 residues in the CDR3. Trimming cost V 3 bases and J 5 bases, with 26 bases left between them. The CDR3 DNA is TGTGCCAGCAGTTTCCGGTCACCTGCTGGCGGGATTCTACACGAGCAGTACTTC. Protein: CASSFRSPAGGILHEQYF.

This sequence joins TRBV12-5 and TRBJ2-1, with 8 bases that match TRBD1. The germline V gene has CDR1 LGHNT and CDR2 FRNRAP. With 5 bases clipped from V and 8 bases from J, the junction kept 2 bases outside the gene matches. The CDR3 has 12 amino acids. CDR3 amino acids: CASGNRGDEQFF. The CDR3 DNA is TGTGCTAGTGGTAACAGGGGGGATGAGCAGTTCTTC.

CDR3 DNA sequence: TGTGCCAGCAGTTTATCGGCGAACACTGAAGCTTTCTTT. Its protein product is CASSLSANTEAFF. This sequence joins TRBV27 and TRBJ1-1; D remains ambiguous. Looked up from germline, CDR1 is MNHEY and CDR2 is SMNVEV (reference sequence). This CDR3 contains 13 residues. Trimming shortened V by 0 bases and J by 1 base, and 3 bases separated the two germline ends.

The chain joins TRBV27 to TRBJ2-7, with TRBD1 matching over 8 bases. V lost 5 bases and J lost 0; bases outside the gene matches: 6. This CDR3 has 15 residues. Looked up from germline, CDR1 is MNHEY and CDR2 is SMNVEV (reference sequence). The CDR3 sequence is CASSLRQGHSYEQYF. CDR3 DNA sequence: TGTGCCAGCAGTCTCAGACAGGGGCACTCCTACGAGCAGTACTTC.

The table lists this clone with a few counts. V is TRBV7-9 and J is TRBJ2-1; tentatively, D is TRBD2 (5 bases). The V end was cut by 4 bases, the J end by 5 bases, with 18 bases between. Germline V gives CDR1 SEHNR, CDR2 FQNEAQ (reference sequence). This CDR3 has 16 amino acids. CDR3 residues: CASSSYMGGFHNEQFF. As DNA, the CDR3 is TGTGCCAGCAGCTCCTACATGGGCGGGTTCCACAATGAGCAGTTCTTC.

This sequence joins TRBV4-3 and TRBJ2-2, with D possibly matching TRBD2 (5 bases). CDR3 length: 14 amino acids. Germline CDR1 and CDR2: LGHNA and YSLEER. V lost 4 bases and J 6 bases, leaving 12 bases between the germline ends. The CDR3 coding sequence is TGCGCCAGCAGCCTCGTGAGTAGCGCCGGGGAGCTGTTTTTT. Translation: CASSLVSSAGELFF.

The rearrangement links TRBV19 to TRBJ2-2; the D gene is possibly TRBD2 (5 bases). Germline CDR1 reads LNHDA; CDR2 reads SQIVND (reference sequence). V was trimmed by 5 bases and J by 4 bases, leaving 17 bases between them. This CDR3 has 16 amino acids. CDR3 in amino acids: CASSGRMGMITGELFF. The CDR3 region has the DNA TGTGCCAGTAGTGGGAGAATGGGGATGATCACCGGGGAGCTGTTTTTT.